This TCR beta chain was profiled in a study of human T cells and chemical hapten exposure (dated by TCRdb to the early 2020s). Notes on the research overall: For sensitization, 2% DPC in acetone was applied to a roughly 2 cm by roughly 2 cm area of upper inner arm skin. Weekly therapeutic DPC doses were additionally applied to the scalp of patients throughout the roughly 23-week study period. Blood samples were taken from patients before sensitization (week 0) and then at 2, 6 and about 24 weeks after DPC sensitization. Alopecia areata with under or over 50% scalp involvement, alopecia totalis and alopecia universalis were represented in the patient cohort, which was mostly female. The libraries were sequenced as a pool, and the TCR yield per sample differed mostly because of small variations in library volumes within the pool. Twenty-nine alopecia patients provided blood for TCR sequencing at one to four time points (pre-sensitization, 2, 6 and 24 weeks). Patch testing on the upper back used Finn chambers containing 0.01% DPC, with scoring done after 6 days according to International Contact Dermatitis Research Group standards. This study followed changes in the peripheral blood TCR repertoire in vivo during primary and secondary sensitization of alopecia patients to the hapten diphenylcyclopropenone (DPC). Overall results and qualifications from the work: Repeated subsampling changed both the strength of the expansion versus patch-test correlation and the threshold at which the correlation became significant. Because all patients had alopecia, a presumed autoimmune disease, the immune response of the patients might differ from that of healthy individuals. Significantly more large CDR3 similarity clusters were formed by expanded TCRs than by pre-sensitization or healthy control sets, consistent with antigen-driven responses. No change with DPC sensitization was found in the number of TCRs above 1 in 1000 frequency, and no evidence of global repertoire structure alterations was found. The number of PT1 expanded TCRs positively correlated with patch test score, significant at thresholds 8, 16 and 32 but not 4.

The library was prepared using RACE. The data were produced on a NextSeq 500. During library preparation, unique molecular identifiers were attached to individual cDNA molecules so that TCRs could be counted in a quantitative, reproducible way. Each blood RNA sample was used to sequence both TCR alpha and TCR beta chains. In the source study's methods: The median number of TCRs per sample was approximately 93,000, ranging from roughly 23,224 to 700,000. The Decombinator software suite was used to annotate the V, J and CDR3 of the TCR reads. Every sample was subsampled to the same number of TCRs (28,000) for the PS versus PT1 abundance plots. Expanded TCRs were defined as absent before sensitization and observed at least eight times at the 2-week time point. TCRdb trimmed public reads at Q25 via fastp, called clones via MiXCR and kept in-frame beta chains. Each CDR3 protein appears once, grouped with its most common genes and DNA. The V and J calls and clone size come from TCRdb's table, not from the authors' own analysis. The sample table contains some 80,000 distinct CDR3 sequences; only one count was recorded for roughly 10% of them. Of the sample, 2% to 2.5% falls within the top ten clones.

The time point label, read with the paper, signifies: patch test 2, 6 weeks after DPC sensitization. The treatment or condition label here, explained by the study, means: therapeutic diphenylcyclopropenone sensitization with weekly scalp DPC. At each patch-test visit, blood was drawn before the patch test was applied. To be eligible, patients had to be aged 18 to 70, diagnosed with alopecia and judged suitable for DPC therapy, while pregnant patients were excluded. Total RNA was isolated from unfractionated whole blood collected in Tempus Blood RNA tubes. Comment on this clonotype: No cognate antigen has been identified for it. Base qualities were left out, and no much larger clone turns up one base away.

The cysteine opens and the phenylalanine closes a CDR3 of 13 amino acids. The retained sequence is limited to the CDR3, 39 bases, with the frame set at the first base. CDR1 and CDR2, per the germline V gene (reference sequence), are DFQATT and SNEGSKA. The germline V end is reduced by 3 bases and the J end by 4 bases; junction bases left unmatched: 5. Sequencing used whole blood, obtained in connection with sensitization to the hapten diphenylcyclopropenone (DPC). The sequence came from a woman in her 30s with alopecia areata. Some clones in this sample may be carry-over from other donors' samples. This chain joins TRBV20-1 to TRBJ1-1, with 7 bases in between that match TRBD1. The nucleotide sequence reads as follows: TGCAGTGCTAGTAGACAGGGAGGCACTGAAGCTTTCTTT. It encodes CSASRQGGTEAFF.